The 15 T cell receptor beta chains listed next were all sequenced from one sample in a study of blood T cell repertoires in COVID-19 (dated by TCRdb to about 2020). Library generation was performed with the immunoSEQ multiplex PCR assay. TCRdb re-hosts the immuneACCESS table, in-frame sequences only. Its copies lack some clones; in the studies checked, an unresolved V gene accounts for under half of them, and the cause for the rest is not known. The table for this sample lists about 140,000 clones; more than 65% of them were counted only once. Clones ranked in the top ten supply more than 3.5% of the sample. Sequencing input: peripheral blood. Source of these receptors: a woman aged 60-75 years with acute or convalescent COVID-19.

The J gene is TRBJ1-5, the V gene TRBV29-1; maybe TRBD1 (5 bases). The CDR3 extends over 14 amino acids. Trimming stripped 4 bases from V and 6 bases from J, with 16 bases between. Germline V lookup: CDR1 SQVTM, CDR2 ANQGSEA. Written as DNA, the CDR3 is TGCAGCGTTGGGGAAAGGGGCGTCAGTCAGCCCCAGCATTTT. Protein: CSVGERGVSQPQHF.

The V gene is TRBV19, the J gene TRBJ2-1; TRBD1 aligns across 8 bases. Germline loops: CDR1 LNHDA, CDR2 SQIVND (reference sequence). The CDR3 contains 15 residues. The V and J ends lost 3 bases and 7 bases, in that order; junction bases with no gene match: 8. The CDR3 protein is CASSIIGQGRNEQFF. The CDR3 DNA follows: TGTGCCAGTAGTATTATAGGACAGGGTAGGAATGAGCAGTTCTTC.

The rearrangement joins TRBV13 to TRBJ1-6; D is perhaps TRBD1 (6 bases). Germline V CDR1 and CDR2: PRHDT, FYEKMQ (reference sequence). Trimming pared 1 base from V and 7 bases from J, leaving 11 bases between. The CDR3 contains 15 residues. The CDR3 loop reads CASSLAQGRNSPLHF. The DNA of the CDR3 is TGTGCCAGCAGCTTAGCTCAGGGGCGGAATTCACCCCTCCACTTT.

The V and J genes are TRBV5-4 and TRBJ2-2, with a possible D match to TRBD2 (6 bases). CDR1 and CDR2 from the germline V gene are SGHNT and YYREEE (reference sequence). The CDR3 covers 13 residues. Trimming shortened V by 2 bases and J by 7 bases, and 9 bases separated the two germline ends. The CDR3 nucleotides read TGTGCCAGCAGCTTACTAGCAGTCGGGGAGCTGTTTTTT. It codes for CASSLLAVGELFF.

The rearrangement uses TRBV7-2 and TRBJ1-1; 8 bases are a match to TRBD1. J was trimmed by 0 bases and V by 3 bases; bases with no gene match: 3. Germline-derived CDR1 and CDR2 are SGHTA and FQGNSA. This CDR3 is built from 15 residues. In DNA, the CDR3 is TGTGCCAGCAGCTTGGCAGGGGGCGTGAACACTGAAGCTTTCTTT. It yields the protein CASSLAGGVNTEAFF.

V usage is TRBV7-9 and J usage is TRBJ2-1; 13 positions match TRBD2. The germline V gene has CDR1 SEHNR and CDR2 FQNEAQ (reference sequence). The V segment lost 4 bases and the J segment 8 bases; nucleotides outside the gene matches: 8. The length of the CDR3 is 16 residues. CDR3 protein: CASSSPLAGGGHEQFF. Here the CDR3 DNA reads TGTGCCAGCAGCTCCCCACTAGCGGGAGGGGGGCATGAGCAGTTCTTC.

The rearrangement links TRBV3-1 (or the pseudogene TRBV3-2) to TRBJ2-1; D gene uncertain. V lost 0 bases and J lost 10, with 13 bases in between. Germline lookup yields CDR1 LGHDT and CDR2 YNNKEL (reference sequence). The CDR3 covers 14 residues. The CDR3 protein is CASSQELAIREQFF. CDR3 DNA sequence: TGTGCCAGCAGCCAAGAACTTGCTATCAGGGAGCAGTTCTTC.

The J gene is TRBJ1-4, the V gene TRBV11-2, with D hard to call. CDR1 and CDR2 from the germline V gene are SGHAT and FQNNGV. V lost 5 bases and J lost 6, with 16 bases in between. The CDR3 runs to 15 residues. The CDR3, as DNA: TGTGCCAGCAGCCCGGGGAGCCTGGGCCATGAAAAACTGTTTTTT. Its translation: CASSPGSLGHEKLFF.

V is TRBV2 and J is TRBJ2-5; a weak D match, TRBD2 (5 bases). The V end was cut by 3 bases, the J end by 1 base, with 12 bases between. The length of the CDR3 is 15 residues. Germline V CDR1 and CDR2: SNHLY, FYNNEI. The chain's CDR3 is CASSDPDGGQETQYF. DNA for the CDR3: TGTGCCAGCAGTGACCCGGACGGAGGCCAAGAGACCCAGTACTTC.

The genes are TRBV19 and TRBJ1-1; 8 bases are a match to TRBD1. With 5 bases clipped from V and 1 base from J, the junction kept 6 bases outside the gene matches. Germline V gene sequence: CDR1 LNHDA, CDR2 SQIVND (reference sequence). This CDR3 comprises 15 residues. CDR3: CASSAQGAWNTEAFF. In DNA, the CDR3 is TGTGCCAGTAGTGCCCAGGGGGCCTGGAACACTGAAGCTTTCTTT.

This chain uses TRBV27 with TRBJ2-1; 7 bases match TRBD2. This CDR3 spans 16 amino acids. The junction had 11 bases not matched to a gene; V was cut back by 1 base and J by 8 bases. Germline lookup yields CDR1 MNHEY and CDR2 SMNVEV (reference sequence). CDR3 in DNA: TGTGCCAGCAGTTTATATACGGGAGGACTAATCGATGAGCAGTTCTTC. Translating gives CASSLYTGGLIDEQFF.

CDR3 amino acids: CASSQGFSAFF. Here the CDR3 DNA reads TGTGCCAGCAGCCAGGGCTTTTCTGCTTTCTTT. The chain has TRBV3-1 (or the pseudogene TRBV3-2) and TRBJ1-1; D is unclear. The CDR3 contains 11 residues. Looked up from germline, CDR1 is LGHDT and CDR2 is YNNKEL (reference sequence). Trimming cost V 3 bases and J 11 bases, with 10 bases left between them.

The V gene is TRBV7-3, the J gene TRBJ2-1, with 12 bases that match TRBD2. The CDR3 spans 16 residues. Germline V lookup: CDR1 SGHTA, CDR2 FQGTGA. V was pared by 5 bases and J by 7 bases, with 9 bases of the junction left unmatched. CDR3 DNA: TGTGCCAGCAGCCCCCCTAGCGGGAGGGAAGGAAATGAGCAGTTCTTC. Translation: CASSPPSGREGNEQFF.

The V and J genes are TRBV29-1 and TRBJ2-3, with TRBD2 identical over 7 bases. Trimming took 7 bases from V and 8 from J; bases not matched to a gene: 18. Germline-derived CDR1 and CDR2 are SQVTM and ANQGSEA. The CDR3 loop spans 15 amino acids. The CDR3 nucleotides are TGCAGCGCCCCGATCGGAGGGAGGGTCTTCGGTACGCAGTATTTT. The encoded protein is CSAPIGGRVFGTQYF.

This chain links TRBV7-2 with TRBJ2-1, with 9 nucleotides matching TRBD2. There are 15 residues in the CDR3. Germline CDR1 and CDR2: SGHTA and FQGNSA. After removal of 4 bases from V and 10 bases from J, the junction contained 11 bases not matched to a gene. The CDR3 region has the DNA TGTGCCAGCAGCTCCTGGACTAGCGTCCGTAGGGAGCAGTTCTTC. Translation: CASSSWTSVRREQFF.